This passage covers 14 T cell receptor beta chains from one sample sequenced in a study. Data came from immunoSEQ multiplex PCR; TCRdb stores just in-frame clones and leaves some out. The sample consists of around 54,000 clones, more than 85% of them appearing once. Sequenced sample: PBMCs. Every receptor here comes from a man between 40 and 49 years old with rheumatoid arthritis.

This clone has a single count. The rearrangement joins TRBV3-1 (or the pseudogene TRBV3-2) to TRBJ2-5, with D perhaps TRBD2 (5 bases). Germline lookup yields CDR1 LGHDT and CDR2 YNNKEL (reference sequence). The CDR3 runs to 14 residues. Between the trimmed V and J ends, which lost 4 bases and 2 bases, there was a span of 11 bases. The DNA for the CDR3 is TGTGCCAGCAGCCCCCCCCCGGGGCAAGAGACCCAGTACTTC. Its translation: CASSPPPGQETQYF.

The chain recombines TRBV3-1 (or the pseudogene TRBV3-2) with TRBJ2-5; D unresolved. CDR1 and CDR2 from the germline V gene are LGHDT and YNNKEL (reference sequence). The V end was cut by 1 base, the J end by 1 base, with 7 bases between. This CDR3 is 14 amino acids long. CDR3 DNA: TGTGCCAGCAGCCAAGTGACTGTCCAAGAGACCCAGTACTTC. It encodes CASSQVTVQETQYF.

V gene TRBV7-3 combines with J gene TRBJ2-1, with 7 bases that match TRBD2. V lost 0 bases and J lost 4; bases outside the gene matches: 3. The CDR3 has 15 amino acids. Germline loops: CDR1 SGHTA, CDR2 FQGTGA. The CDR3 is CASSLTTGGYNEQFF. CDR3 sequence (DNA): TGTGCCAGCAGCTTAACGACCGGGGGGTACAATGAGCAGTTCTTC. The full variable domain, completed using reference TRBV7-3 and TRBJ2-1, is GAGVSQTPSNKVTEKGKYVELRCDPISGHTALYWYRQSLGQGPEFLIYFQGTGAADDSGLPNDRFFAVRPEGSVSTLKIQRTERGDSAVYLCASSLTTGGYNEQFFGPGTRLTVL.

The CDR3 DNA sequence: TGTGCCAGCAGCAAGCGACCGGGACGGAGAGTTAAGGGGAACACCGGGGAGCTGTTTTTT. Amino acids: CASSKRPGRRVKGNTGELFF. The chain is built from TRBV21-1 and TRBJ2-2. TRBV21-1 is shown as a pseudogene. CDR3 length equals 20 residues.

CDR3 sequence reads: CASSIGIKSYEQYF. CDR3 DNA sequence: TGTGCCAGTAGTATAGGTATCAAGTCCTACGAGCAGTACTTC. The genes are TRBV19 and TRBJ2-7; no clear D. This CDR3 is built from 14 residues. The V gene's germline CDR1 is LNHDA and CDR2 SQIVND (reference sequence). Trimming removed 1 base from V and 1 base from J, with 8 bases in between.

This CDR3 reads CASSWSQGFGANVLTF. The CDR3 DNA follows: TGTGCCAGCAGCTGGTCTCAGGGATTCGGGGCCAACGTCCTGACTTTC. This chain joins TRBV5-4 and TRBJ2-6; TRBD1 is a possible D gene (5 bases). The V gene lost 3 bases and the J gene lost 4 bases, with 14 bases spanning the gap. CDR1 is SGHNT and CDR2 is YYREEE in the germline V gene (reference sequence). The CDR3 consists of 16 residues.

CDR3 DNA sequence: TGTGCCAGCAGAATGACAGTCGGCGGGGAGCTGTTTTTT. Its protein product is CASRMTVGGELFF. The rearrangement joins TRBV6-5 to TRBJ2-2, with D perhaps TRBD1 (5 bases). CDR1 is MNHEY, CDR2 SVGAGI, per germline. The CDR3 spans 13 residues. V gave up 6 bases and J gave up 7 bases, with 12 bases separating them.

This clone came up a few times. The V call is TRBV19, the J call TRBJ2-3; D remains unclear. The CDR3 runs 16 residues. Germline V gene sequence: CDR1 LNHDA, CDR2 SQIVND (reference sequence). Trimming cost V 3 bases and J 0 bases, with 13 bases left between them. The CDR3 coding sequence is TGTGCCAGTAGTATTGGGCTTTACTCTAGCACAGATACGCAGTATTTT. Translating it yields CASSIGLYSSTDTQYF.

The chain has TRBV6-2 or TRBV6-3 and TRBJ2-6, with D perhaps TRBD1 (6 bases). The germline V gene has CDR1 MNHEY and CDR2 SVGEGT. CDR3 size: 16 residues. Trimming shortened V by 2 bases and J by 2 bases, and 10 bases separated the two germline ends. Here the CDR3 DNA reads TGTGCCAGCAGTTACAGGGGGTCGACTGGGGCCAACGTCCTGACTTTC. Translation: CASSYRGSTGANVLTF.

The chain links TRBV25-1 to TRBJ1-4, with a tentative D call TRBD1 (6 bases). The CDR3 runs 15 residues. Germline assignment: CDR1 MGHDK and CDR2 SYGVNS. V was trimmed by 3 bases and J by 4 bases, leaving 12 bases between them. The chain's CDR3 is CASSEPGHLNEKLFF. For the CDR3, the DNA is TGTGCCAGCAGTGAGCCGGGACACCTTAATGAAAAACTGTTTTTT.

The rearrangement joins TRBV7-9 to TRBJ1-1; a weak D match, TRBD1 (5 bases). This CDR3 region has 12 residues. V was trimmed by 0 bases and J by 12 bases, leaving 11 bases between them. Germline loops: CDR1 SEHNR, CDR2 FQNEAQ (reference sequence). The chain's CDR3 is CASSLAQGGTFF. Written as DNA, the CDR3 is TGTGCCAGCAGCTTAGCGCAGGGTGGAACTTTCTTT.

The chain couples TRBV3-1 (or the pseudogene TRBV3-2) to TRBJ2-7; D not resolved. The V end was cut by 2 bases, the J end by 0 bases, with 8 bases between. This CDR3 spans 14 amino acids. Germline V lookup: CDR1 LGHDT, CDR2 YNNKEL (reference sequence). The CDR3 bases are TGTGCCAGCAGCCAATTCCCTAACTCCTACGAGCAGTACTTC. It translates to CASSQFPNSYEQYF.

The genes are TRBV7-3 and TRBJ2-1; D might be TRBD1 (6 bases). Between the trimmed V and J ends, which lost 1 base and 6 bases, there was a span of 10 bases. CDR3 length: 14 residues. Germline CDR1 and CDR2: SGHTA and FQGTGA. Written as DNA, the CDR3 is TGTGCCAGCAGCTTAATGCAGGGGCCCAATGAGCAGTTCTTC. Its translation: CASSLMQGPNEQFF.

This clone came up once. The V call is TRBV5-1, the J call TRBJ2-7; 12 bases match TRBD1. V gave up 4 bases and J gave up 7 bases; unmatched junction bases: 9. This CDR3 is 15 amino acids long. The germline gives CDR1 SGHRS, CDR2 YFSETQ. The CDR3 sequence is CASSQGGQGADEQYF. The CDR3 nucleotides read TGCGCCAGCAGCCAGGGGGGACAGGGGGCGGATGAGCAGTACTTC.